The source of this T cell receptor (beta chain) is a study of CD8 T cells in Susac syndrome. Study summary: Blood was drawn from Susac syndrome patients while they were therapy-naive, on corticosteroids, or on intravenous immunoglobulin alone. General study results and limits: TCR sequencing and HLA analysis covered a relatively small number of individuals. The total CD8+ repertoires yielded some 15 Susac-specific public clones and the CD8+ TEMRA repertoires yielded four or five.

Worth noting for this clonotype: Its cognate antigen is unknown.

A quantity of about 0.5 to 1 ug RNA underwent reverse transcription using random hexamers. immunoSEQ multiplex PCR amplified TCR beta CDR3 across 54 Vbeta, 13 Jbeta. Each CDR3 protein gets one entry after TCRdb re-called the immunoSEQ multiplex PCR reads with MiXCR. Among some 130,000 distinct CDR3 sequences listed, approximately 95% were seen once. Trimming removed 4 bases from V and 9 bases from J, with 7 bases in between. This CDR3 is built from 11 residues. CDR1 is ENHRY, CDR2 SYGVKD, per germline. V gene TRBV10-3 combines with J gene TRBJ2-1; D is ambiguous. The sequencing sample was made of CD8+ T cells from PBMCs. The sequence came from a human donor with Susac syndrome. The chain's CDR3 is CAISVGVEQFF. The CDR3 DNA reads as TGTGCCATCAGTGTTGGCGTTGAGCAGTTCTTC.